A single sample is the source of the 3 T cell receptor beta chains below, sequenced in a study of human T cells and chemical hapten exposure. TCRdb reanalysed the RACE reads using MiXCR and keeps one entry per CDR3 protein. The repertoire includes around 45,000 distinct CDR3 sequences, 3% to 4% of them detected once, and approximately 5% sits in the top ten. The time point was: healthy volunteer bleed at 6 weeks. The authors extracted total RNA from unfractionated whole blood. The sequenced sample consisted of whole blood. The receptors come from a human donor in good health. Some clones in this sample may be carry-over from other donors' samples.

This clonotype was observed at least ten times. The CDR3 protein is CASSFITGTGMETQYF. The CDR3 region has the DNA TGCGCCAGCAGCTTCATTACGGGGACAGGGATGGAGACCCAGTACTTC. The chain employs TRBV5-1 and TRBJ2-5; TRBD1 matches at 9 bases. CDR3 length: 16 residues. V shed 2 bases and J 5 bases; nucleotides not matched to a gene: 10. The germline CDR1 and CDR2 sequences are SGHRS and YFSETQ.

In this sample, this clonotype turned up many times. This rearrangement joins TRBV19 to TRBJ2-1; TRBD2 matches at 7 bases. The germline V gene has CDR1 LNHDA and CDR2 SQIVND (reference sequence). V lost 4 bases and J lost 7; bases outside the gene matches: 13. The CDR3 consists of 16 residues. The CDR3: CASSTRPREVFNEQFF. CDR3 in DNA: TGTGCCAGTAGTACCCGTCCCCGGGAGGTGTTTAATGAGCAGTTCTTC.

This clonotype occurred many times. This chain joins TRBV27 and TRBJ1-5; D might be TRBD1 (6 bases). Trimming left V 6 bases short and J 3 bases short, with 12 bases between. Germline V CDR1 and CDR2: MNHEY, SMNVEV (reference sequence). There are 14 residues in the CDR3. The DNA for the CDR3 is TGTGCCAGCAGCCGGGACAACCCCAATCAGCCCCAGCATTTT. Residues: CASSRDNPNQPQHF.